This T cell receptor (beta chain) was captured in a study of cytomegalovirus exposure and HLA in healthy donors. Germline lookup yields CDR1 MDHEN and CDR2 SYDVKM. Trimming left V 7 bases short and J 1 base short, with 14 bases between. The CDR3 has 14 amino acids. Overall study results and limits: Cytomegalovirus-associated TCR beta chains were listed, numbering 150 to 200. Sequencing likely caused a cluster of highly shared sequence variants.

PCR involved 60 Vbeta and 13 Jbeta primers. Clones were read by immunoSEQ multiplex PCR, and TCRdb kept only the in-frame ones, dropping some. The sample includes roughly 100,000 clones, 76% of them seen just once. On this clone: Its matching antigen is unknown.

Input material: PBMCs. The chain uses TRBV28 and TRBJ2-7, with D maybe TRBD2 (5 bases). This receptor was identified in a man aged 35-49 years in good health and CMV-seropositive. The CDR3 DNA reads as TGTGCCAGCAAATTTCGGCGGGTTTCCTACGAGCAGTACTTC. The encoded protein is CASKFRRVSYEQYF.